A selection of T cell receptor beta chains follows, all from one sample in a study of CD8+ T cells in alopecia areata. Produced via immunoSEQ multiplex PCR; TCRdb's table is partial and in-frame only. The sample contains 100,000 to 150,000 clones, approximately 60% of which appear only once. The sequencing here drew on CD4+ T cells sorted from blood, taken at week 4, from a patient treated with tofacitinib. Receptors originate from a human donor with alopecia areata. Each CDR3 is given with its conserved first and last residue. The D gene is left open where the match is weak. Some rows mark clone size as missing; the rest say once, few, many or name a class of expanded clone.

size: once
J: TRBJ2-6
V: TRBV6-5
D: TRBD1
DNA: TGTGCCAGCAAAGTTCAGGGGGCTGGGGCCAACGTCCTGACTTTC
CDR3: CASKVQGAGANVLTF

size: NA
J: TRBJ1-5
V: TRBV29-1
D: TRBD1
DNA: TGCAGCGTTGTGGCCGGGACAGGAAATCAGCCCCAGCATTTT
CDR3: CSVVAGTGNQPQHF

size: NA
J: TRBJ2-7
V: TRBV21-1
D: NA
DNA: TGTGCCAGAACGACAGGGGCGGTCTACGAGCAGTACTTC
CDR3: CARTTGAVYEQYF

size: NA
J: TRBJ2-3
V: TRBV5-6
D: TRBD2
DNA: TGTGCCAGCAGCTTGACGGTGAGCCGGGGGGTCACAGATACGCAGTATTTT
CDR3: CASSLTVSRGVTDTQYF

size: NA
J: TRBJ2-3
V: TRBV7-2
D: NA
DNA: TGTGCCAGCAGCTTAATCGGATTCACAGATACGCAGTATTTT
CDR3: CASSLIGFTDTQYF

size: NA
J: TRBJ2-1
V: TRBV23-1
D: NA
DNA: TGCGCCCACAAGGCCAATGAGCAGTTCTTC
CDR3: CAHKANEQFF

size: NA
J: TRBJ2-5
V: TRBV9
D: TRBD2
DNA: TGTGCCAGCAGCGAGACTAGCGGGGGAAAAGAGACCCAGTACTTC
CDR3: CASSETSGGKETQYF

size: once
J: TRBJ2-3
V: TRBV9
D: TRBD2
DNA: TGTGCCAGCAGTACCGGGACTAGCGAGACAGATACGCAGTATTTT
CDR3: CASSTGTSETDTQYF

size: NA
J: TRBJ2-5
V: TRBV30
D: TRBD2
DNA: TGTGCCTGGAGTCTAGCGGGCAGCGACCAAGAGACCCAGTACTTC
CDR3: CAWSLAGSDQETQYF

size: NA
J: TRBJ2-7
V: TRBV30
D: TRBD1
DNA: TGTGCCTGGAGTGTACCCGGGACAGGGGTCTACGAGCAGTACTTC
CDR3: CAWSVPGTGVYEQYF

size: NA
J: TRBJ2-3
V: TRBV2
D: NA
DNA: TGTGCCAGCAACCCGAACTTTCGGGATACGCAGTATTTT
CDR3: CASNPNFRDTQYF

size: few
J: TRBJ2-3
V: TRBV18
D: NA
DNA: TGTGCCAGCTCACCACCGGATACGCAGTATTTT
CDR3: CASSPPDTQYF

size: NA
J: TRBJ2-3
V: TRBV5-1
D: TRBD1
DNA: TGCGCCAGCAAGGACAGGGTGAGGTCCACAGATACGCAGTATTTT
CDR3: CASKDRVRSTDTQYF

size: NA
J: TRBJ1-5
V: TRBV23-1
D: NA
DNA: TGCGCCAGCAGTCAAACGGGGCCTTATTATAGCAATCAGCCCCAGCATTTT
CDR3: CASSQTGPYYSNQPQHF

size: few
J: TRBJ2-7
V: TRBV18
D: TRBD1
DNA: TGTGCCAGCTCTCTGGTCGGGACAGGGAGTAATCACGAGCAGTACTTC
CDR3: CASSLVGTGSNHEQYF

size: NA
J: TRBJ2-7
V: TRBV10-3
D: NA
DNA: TGTGCCATCAGTGAGTCGAGTCCGGGACTTTCGACCTACGAGCAGTACTTC
CDR3: CAISESSPGLSTYEQYF

size: NA
J: TRBJ1-4
V: TRBV5-1
D: TRBD1
DNA: TGCGCCAGCAGCGTAGCAGGGGGCGCGGATGAAAAACTGTTTTTT
CDR3: CASSVAGGADEKLFF

size: NA
J: TRBJ2-2
V: TRBV28
D: NA
DNA: TGTGCCAGCAAAAGGGGCACCGGGGAGCTGTTTTTT
CDR3: CASKRGTGELFF

size: few
J: TRBJ2-5
V: TRBV5-6
D: TRBD2
DNA: TGTGCCAGCAGCTTGGTCTCGGGAGGGCCAGAGACCCAGTACTTC
CDR3: CASSLVSGGPETQYF

size: NA
J: TRBJ2-5
V: TRBV4-2
D: TRBD2
DNA: TGTGCCAGCAGCCTAGAACTAGCGGAACAAGAGACCCAGTACTTC
CDR3: CASSLELAEQETQYF

size: NA
J: TRBJ2-1
V: TRBV5-6
D: NA
DNA: TGTGCCAGCAGCTTGAGAGGGGGTGCCTACAATGAGCAGTTCTTC
CDR3: CASSLRGGAYNEQFF

size: NA
J: TRBJ1-2
V: TRBV30
D: TRBD1
DNA: TGTGCCTGGAGAGGACAGGGGAGGGATGGCTACACCTTC
CDR3: CAWRGQGRDGYTF

size: few
J: TRBJ2-3
V: TRBV15
D: NA
DNA: TGTGCCACCAGCAGAGACCCTAGTAGTCCCACAGATACGCAGTATTTT
CDR3: CATSRDPSSPTDTQYF

size: NA
J: TRBJ2-7
V: TRBV29-1
D: TRBD2
DNA: TGCAGCGTTGCGCAAGCGGGGGCCTACGAGCAGTACTTC
CDR3: CSVAQAGAYEQYF

size: NA
J: TRBJ2-1
V: TRBV28
D: TRBD2
DNA: TGTGCCAGCAGTTTTAGTGGTAGCGGGAGGGCCGTCTACAATGAGCAGTTCTTC
CDR3: CASSFSGSGRAVYNEQFF

size: NA
J: TRBJ1-2
V: TRBV5-4
D: NA
DNA: TGTGCCAGCAGCTTGGGTCTGGGCTATGGCTACACCTTC
CDR3: CASSLGLGYGYTF

size: NA
J: TRBJ1-1
V: TRBV5-1
D: NA
DNA: TGCGCCAGCAGCCCCCACGGGGGTGAAGCTTTCTTT
CDR3: CASSPHGGEAFF

size: NA
J: TRBJ2-1
V: TRBV5-1
D: NA
DNA: TGCGCCAGCAGCGTCAGAACCGAGCAGTTCTTC
CDR3: CASSVRTEQFF

size: NA
J: TRBJ1-5
V: TRBV23-1
D: TRBD1
DNA: TGCGCCAGCAGTCCTACGGGGGGACAGTTGGATCAGCCCCAGCATTTT
CDR3: CASSPTGGQLDQPQHF

size: few
J: TRBJ1-2
V: TRBV29-1
D: NA
DNA: TGCAGCGCCGAGGTCGGTCGAGGCTACACCTTC
CDR3: CSAEVGRGYTF

size: few
J: TRBJ2-2
V: TRBV2
D: NA
DNA: TGTGCCAGCAGTTACTCTTGGGGAACTACCGGGGAGCTGTTTTTT
CDR3: CASSYSWGTTGELFF

size: NA
J: TRBJ2-7
V: TRBV25-1
D: TRBD1
DNA: TGTGCCACGTGGACAGGGGGCGACGAGCAGTACTTC
CDR3: CATWTGGDEQYF

size: NA
J: TRBJ2-2
V: TRBV30
D: TRBD2
DNA: TGTGCCTGGACTAGCGGGAGGGTCACCGGGGAGCTGTTTTTT
CDR3: CAWTSGRVTGELFF

size: few
J: TRBJ2-1
V: TRBV29-1
D: TRBD2
DNA: TGCAGCGTTGGGCGGAGCGGGGCAATCTACAATGAGCAGTTCTTC
CDR3: CSVGRSGAIYNEQFF

size: few
J: TRBJ2-7
V: TRBV7-9
D: NA
DNA: TGTGCCAGCAGCTTATCCCCCGCAGGGAGTGTGTACTTC
CDR3: CASSLSPAGSVYF

size: NA
J: TRBJ1-1
V: TRBV10-3
D: NA
DNA: TGTGCCATCAGCGAGGACAGGAACACTGAAGCTTTCTTT
CDR3: CAISEDRNTEAFF

size: once
J: TRBJ2-1
V: TRBV5-1
D: NA
DNA: TGCGCCAGCAGTTGGGGCAATGAGCAGTTCTTC
CDR3: CASSWGNEQFF